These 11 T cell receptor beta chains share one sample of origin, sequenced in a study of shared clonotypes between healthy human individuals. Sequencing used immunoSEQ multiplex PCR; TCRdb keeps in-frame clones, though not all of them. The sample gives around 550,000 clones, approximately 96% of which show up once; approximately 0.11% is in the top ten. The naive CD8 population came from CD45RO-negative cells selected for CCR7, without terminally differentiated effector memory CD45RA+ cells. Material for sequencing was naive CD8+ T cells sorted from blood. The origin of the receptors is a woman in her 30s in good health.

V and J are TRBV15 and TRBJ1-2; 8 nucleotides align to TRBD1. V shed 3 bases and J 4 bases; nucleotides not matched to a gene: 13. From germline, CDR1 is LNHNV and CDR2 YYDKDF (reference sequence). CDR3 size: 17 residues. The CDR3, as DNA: TGTGCCACCAGCAGTGTGGGACAGGACAGGGTTGGCTATGGCTACACCTTC. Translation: CATSSVGQDRVGYGYTF.

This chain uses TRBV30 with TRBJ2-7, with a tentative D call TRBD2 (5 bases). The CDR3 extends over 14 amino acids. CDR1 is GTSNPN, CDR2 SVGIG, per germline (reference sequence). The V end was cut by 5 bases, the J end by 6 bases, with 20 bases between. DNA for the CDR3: TGTGCCTGGGAGGGTGGGAACCCTTGGAGCGAGCAGTACTTC. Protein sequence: CAWEGGNPWSEQYF.

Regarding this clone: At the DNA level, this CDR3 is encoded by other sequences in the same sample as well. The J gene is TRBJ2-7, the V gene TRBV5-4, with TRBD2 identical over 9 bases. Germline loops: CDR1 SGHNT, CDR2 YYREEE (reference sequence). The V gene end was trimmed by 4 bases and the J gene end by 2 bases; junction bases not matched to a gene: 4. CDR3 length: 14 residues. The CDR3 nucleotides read TGTGCCAGCAGCCCGGGACTAGCCACCTACGAGCAGTACTTC. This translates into CASSPGLATYEQYF.

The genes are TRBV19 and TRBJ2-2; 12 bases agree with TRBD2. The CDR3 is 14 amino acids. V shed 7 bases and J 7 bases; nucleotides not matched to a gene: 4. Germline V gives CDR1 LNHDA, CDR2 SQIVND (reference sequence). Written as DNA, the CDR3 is TGTGCCAGTAATACGGGACTAGCGGGCGGGGAGCTGTTTTTT. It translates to CASNTGLAGGELFF. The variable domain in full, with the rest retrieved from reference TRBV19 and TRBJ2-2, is DGGITQSPKYLFRKEGQNVTLSCEQNLNHDAMYWYRQDPGQGLRLIYYSQIVNDFQKGDIAEGYSVSREKKESFPLTVTSAQKNPTAFYLCASNTGLAGGELFFGEGSRLTVL.

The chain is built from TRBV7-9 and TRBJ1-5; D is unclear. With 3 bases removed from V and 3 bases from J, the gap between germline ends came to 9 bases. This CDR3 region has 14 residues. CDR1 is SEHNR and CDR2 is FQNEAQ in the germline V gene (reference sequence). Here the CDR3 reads CASSFYGNNQPQHF. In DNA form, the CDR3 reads TGTGCCAGCAGCTTCTACGGGAACAATCAGCCCCAGCATTTT. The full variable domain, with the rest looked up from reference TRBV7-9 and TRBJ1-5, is DTGVSQNPRHKITKRGQNVTFRCDPISEHNRLYWYRQTLGQGPEFLTYFQNEAQLEKSRLLSDRFSAERPKGSFSTLEIQRTEQGDSAMYLCASSFYGNNQPQHFGDGTRLSIL.

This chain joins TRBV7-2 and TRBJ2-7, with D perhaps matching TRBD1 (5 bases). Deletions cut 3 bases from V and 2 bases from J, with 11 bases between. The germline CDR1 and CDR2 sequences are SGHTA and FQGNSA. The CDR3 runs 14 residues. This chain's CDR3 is CASSFGHGAYEQYF. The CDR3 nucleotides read TGTGCCAGCAGCTTCGGACATGGAGCCTACGAGCAGTACTTC.

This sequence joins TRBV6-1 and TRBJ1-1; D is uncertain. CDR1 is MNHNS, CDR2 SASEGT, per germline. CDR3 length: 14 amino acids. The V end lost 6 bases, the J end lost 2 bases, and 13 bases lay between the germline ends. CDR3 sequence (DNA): TGTGCCAGCAGCGTCGGGAGGGATAACACTGAAGCTTTCTTT. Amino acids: CASSVGRDNTEAFF.

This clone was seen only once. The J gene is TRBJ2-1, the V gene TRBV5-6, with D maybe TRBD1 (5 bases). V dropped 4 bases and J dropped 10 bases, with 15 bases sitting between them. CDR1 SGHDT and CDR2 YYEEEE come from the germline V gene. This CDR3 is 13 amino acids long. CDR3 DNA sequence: TGTGCCAGCAGCCAGTCAGGGTCATCCGAGCAGTTCTTC. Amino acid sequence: CASSQSGSSEQFF.

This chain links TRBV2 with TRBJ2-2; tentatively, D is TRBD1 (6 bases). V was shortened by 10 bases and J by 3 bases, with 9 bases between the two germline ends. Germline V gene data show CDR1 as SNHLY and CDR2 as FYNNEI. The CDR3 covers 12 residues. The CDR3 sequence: CAINRDTGELFF. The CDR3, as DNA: TGTGCCATTAACAGGGACACCGGGGAGCTGTTTTTT.

Here the CDR3 reads CASSPWTAGDEQFF. The CDR3 nucleotides are TGTGCCAGCAGCCCTTGGACCGCAGGGGATGAGCAGTTCTTC. The chain has TRBV7-2 and TRBJ2-1; tentatively, D is TRBD1 (6 bases). With 5 bases removed from V and 8 bases from J, the gap between germline ends came to 16 bases. CDR1 is SGHTA and CDR2 is FQGNSA in the germline V gene. There are 14 residues in the CDR3.

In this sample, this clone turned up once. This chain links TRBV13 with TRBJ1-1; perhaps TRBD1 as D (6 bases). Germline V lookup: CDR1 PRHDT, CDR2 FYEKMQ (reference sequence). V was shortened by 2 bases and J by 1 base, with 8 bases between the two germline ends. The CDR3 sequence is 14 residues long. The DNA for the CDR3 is TGTGCCAGCAGCTTATACAGGGCGAACACTGAAGCTTTCTTT. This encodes CASSLYRANTEAFF. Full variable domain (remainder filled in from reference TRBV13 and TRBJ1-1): AAGVIQSPRHLIKEKRETATLKCYPIPRHDTVYWYQQGPGQDPQFLISFYEKMQSDKGSIPDRFSAQQFSDYHSELNMSSLELGDSALYFCASSLYRANTEAFFGQGTRLTVV.